This T cell receptor (beta chain) was documented in a study of low-dose radiotherapy and immunotherapy resistance in tumors. In the study overall: Patients took aspirin (300 mg orally, daily) for four cycles beginning at cycle 1 day 1.

Alpha- and beta-chain coverage of first-strand cDNA came from TRAV- and TRBV-specific primers. For amplifying TCRs, the PCR ran for around 20 cycles with Phusion, which was used together with a constant-region primer and the adapter on the V primers. Each CDR3 protein is one row after TCRdb ran MiXCR on the reads. The table records roughly 90,000 distinct CDR3 sequences, 20% to 25% of them present only once. Time point described: after trial treatment. This sample's treatment: LDRT plus nivolumab, ipilimumab, low-dose cyclophosphamide and aspirin (RACIN trial). Advanced solid tumors without tumor-infiltrating lymphocytes were required for inclusion. From germline, CDR1 is MNHEY and CDR2 SMNVEV (reference sequence). The CDR3 length is 16 residues. The ends lost 0 bases at V and 4 bases at J; junction bases unmatched: 9. This clonotype occurred many times.

This chain connects TRBV27 to TRBJ2-7; 7 bases map to TRBD1. The sequence was obtained from a female donor with ovarian cancer. This material consisted of PBMCs, taken after low-dose radiotherapy plus immunotherapy. Here the CDR3 reads CASSLSGQQSFYEQYF. CDR3 coding DNA: TGTGCCAGCAGTTTATCGGGACAGCAGTCTTTTTACGAGCAGTACTTC.